This T cell receptor (beta chain) was found in a study of cytomegalovirus exposure and HLA in healthy donors. Across the whole study: A data release that came early held approximately 85 million unique TCRs from HLA-typed donors.

About this clone: Its antigen is still unknown.

The ends were cut back, 6 bases at V and 4 bases at J, with 20 bases in the middle. The CDR3 has 16 residues. Looked up from germline, CDR1 is SGHKS and CDR2 is YYEKEE (reference sequence). PCR amplification relied on 60 Vbeta primers (plus 13 Jbeta primers). Only in-frame clones appear in the TCRdb table, and some are missing; sequencing was by immunoSEQ multiplex PCR. Of approximately 100,000 clones in the sample, 77% were seen once. Study conclusions and caveats: There were several of the most significant clusters that appeared linked to common viral pathogens in a later analysis. Sequence variants that were highly shared formed a cluster that was likely a sequencing artifact.

The chain employs TRBV5-5 and TRBJ1-3, with D possibly being TRBD1 (5 bases). The source is a man in his forties in good health and CMV-seropositive. Sample: PBMCs. The CDR3 region has the DNA TGTGCCAGCACCCCCGCAGGGCCCTCAAGGGGAAACACCATATATTTT. Its translation: CASTPAGPSRGNTIYF.